A single sample is the source of the 27 T cell receptor beta chains below, sequenced in a study of blood T cell repertoires in COVID-19. The method was immunoSEQ multiplex PCR; TCRdb's version includes in-frame clones alone and lacks a portion of them. The sample carries about 100,000 clones, approximately 85% recorded once. The specimen was peripheral blood. These receptor sequences come from a woman at least 80 years old with active or convalescent COVID-19.

The chain carries TRBV18 and TRBJ2-3, with TRBD1 matching over 7 bases. The CDR3 runs 14 residues. CDR1 is KGHSH, CDR2 LQKENI, per germline. With V trimmed by 5 bases and J by 7 bases, 9 bases remained unmatched. The CDR3 loop is CASSWTGGDYTQYF. CDR3 in DNA: TGTGCCAGCTCATGGACAGGTGGAGATTATACGCAGTATTTT.

J is TRBJ2-7 and V is TRBV12-3 or TRBV12-4; 8 bases match TRBD1. CDR3 size: 13 residues. With V trimmed by 5 bases and J by 4 bases, 4 bases remained unmatched. CDR3 amino acids: CASSRQGWYEQYF. The CDR3 coding sequence is TGTGCCAGCAGTCGACAGGGGTGGTACGAGCAGTACTTC.

The chain couples TRBV6-5 to TRBJ2-7, with 7 bases aligning to TRBD2. The V segment lost 0 bases and the J segment 2 bases; nucleotides outside the gene matches: 4. The CDR3 runs 15 residues. Per germline, CDR1 MNHEY and CDR2 SVGAGI. This chain's CDR3 is CASSYSRLAAYEQYF. CDR3 bases: TGTGCCAGCAGTTACTCCCGACTAGCCGCCTACGAGCAGTACTTC.

This clone has more than one count but fewer than ten. V usage is TRBV10-1 and J usage is TRBJ2-3; possible D gene TRBD2, 7 bases. Per the germline V gene, CDR1 is WNHNN and CDR2 is SYGVQD (reference sequence). The CDR3 covers 16 residues. Trimming took 6 bases from V and 6 from J, leaving 22 bases between them. The chain's CDR3 is CASSPISGTPKDTQYF. In DNA form, the CDR3 reads TGCGCCAGCAGCCCGATAAGCGGGACACCGAAGGATACGCAGTATTTT.

The chain links TRBV6-2 or TRBV6-3 to TRBJ2-5; unclear D gene. This CDR3 region has 13 residues. V lost 8 bases and J lost 4, with 14 bases in between. The germline V gene encodes CDR1 MNHEY and CDR2 SVGEGT. The chain's CDR3 is CASGYLLRETQYF. The DNA of the CDR3 is TGTGCCAGCGGATACTTATTGCGAGAGACCCAGTACTTC.

The chain combines TRBV28 with TRBJ1-1; tentatively, D is TRBD1 (5 bases). Trimming left V 2 bases short and J 5 bases short, with 15 bases between. The CDR3 length is 15 residues. Germline loops: CDR1 MDHEN, CDR2 SYDVKM. CDR3 sequence reads: CASSLGGAKQTEAFF. CDR3 DNA: TGTGCCAGCAGTTTAGGCGGGGCCAAGCAGACTGAAGCTTTCTTT.

This rearrangement joins TRBV19 to TRBJ1-4, with D unresolved. The germline V gene encodes CDR1 LNHDA and CDR2 SQIVND (reference sequence). The ends were cut back, 5 bases at V and 3 bases at J, with 13 bases in the middle. The CDR3 is 15 residues long. Here the CDR3 DNA reads TGTGCCAGTAGTGGCGGGGTAAGGGCTAATGAAAAACTGTTTTTT. Its protein is CASSGGVRANEKLFF.

The V and J genes are TRBV29-1 and TRBJ2-3, with 8 bases that match TRBD1. The length of the CDR3 is 17 residues. Germline V gene data show CDR1 as SQVTM and CDR2 as ANQGSEA. Trimming took 3 bases from V and 2 from J; bases not matched to a gene: 13. CDR3 residues: CSVDSTAGQGNTDTQYF. The CDR3 coding sequence is TGCAGCGTTGATTCGACAGCCGGACAGGGTAACACAGATACGCAGTATTTT.

The chain recombines TRBV28 with TRBJ2-3; possible D gene TRBD1, 6 bases. The CDR3 consists of 15 residues. Trimming shortened V by 7 bases and J by 2 bases, and 16 bases separated the two germline ends. Looked up from germline, CDR1 is MDHEN and CDR2 is SYDVKM. CDR3 sequence: CASKETGHFTDTQYF. DNA of the CDR3: TGTGCCAGCAAAGAGACAGGACATTTCACAGATACGCAGTATTTT.

This sequence joins TRBV4-2 and TRBJ1-5, with TRBD1 matching over 7 bases. The CDR3 is made up of 15 amino acids. Looked up from germline, CDR1 is LGHNA and CDR2 is YNFKEQ. V lost 2 bases, J lost 3 bases, and 4 bases stayed unmatched. CDR3 sequence reads: CASSQNTGDNQPQHF. In DNA, the CDR3 is TGTGCCAGCAGCCAAAATACAGGGGACAATCAGCCCCAGCATTTT.

This clone appeared once. The chain recombines TRBV5-1 with TRBJ1-1; D gene unclear. The V and J ends lost 0 bases and 1 base respectively, with 7 bases between them. This CDR3 has 14 residues. Germline V gene sequence: CDR1 SGHRS, CDR2 YFSETQ. Here the CDR3 reads CASSLEHQNTEAFF. The CDR3 nucleotides read TGCGCCAGCAGCTTGGAACACCAGAACACTGAAGCTTTCTTT.

The rearrangement links TRBV29-1 to TRBJ1-2; 10 nucleotides agree with TRBD1. After removal of 6 bases from V and 1 base from J, the junction contained 5 bases not matched to a gene. Germline V lookup: CDR1 SQVTM, CDR2 ANQGSEA. The CDR3 has 14 amino acids. CDR3 protein: CSVTGQGDNYGYTF. CDR3 in DNA: TGCAGCGTAACCGGACAGGGGGATAACTATGGCTACACCTTC.

The V call is TRBV6-1, the J call TRBJ2-7; 7 nucleotides line up with TRBD1. J gave up 5 bases and V 0 bases, and 1 base lay outside the gene matches. The germline gives CDR1 MNHNS, CDR2 SASEGT. The CDR3 loop spans 13 amino acids. For the CDR3, the DNA is TGTGCCAGCAGTGAAGCGGGGACAGACGAGCAGTACTTC. It specifies CASSEAGTDEQYF.

Worth noting for this clone: One junction end disagrees with the germline gene, perhaps due to a read error. V is TRBV5-1 and J is TRBJ1-1; D is unresolved. CDR3 length: 14 amino acids. Germline-derived CDR1 and CDR2 are SGHRS and YFSETQ. CDR3 coding DNA: TGTGCCAGCAGCTTGGTGGCGGCAGACACTGAAGCTTTCTTT. The encoded protein is CASSLVAADTEAFF.

On this clone itself: One end of the junction varies from germline; a read error may be responsible. The chain has TRBV5-1 and TRBJ2-2; D may be TRBD2 (6 bases). Germline loops: CDR1 SGHRS, CDR2 YFSETQ. The CDR3 has 15 amino acids. This CDR3 reads CASQVTAGNTEELFF. The CDR3 DNA reads as TGCGCCAGCCAGGTGACGGCGGGGAACACCGAGGAGCTGTTTTTT. The variable domain in full, completed from reference TRBV5-1 and TRBJ2-2, reads KAGVTQTPRYLIKTRGQQVTLSCSPISGHRSVSWYQQTPGQGLQFLFEYFSETQRNKGNFPGRFSGRQFSNSRSEMNVSTLELGDSALYLCASQVTAGNTEELFFGEGSRLTVL.

The rearrangement links TRBV2 to TRBJ2-5; D is unresolved. Germline V gene data show CDR1 as SNHLY and CDR2 as FYNNEI. Trimming took 8 bases from V and 1 from J, leaving 5 bases between them. The CDR3 covers 11 residues. CDR3 sequence reads: CASQIQETQYF. DNA for the CDR3: TGTGCCAGCCAAATCCAAGAGACCCAGTACTTC. The variable domain in full, completed from reference TRBV2 and TRBJ2-5, reads EPEVTQTPSHQVTQMGQEVILRCVPISNHLYFYWYRQILGQKVEFLVSFYNNEISEKSEIFDDQFSVERPDGSNFTLKIRSTKLEDSAMYFCASQIQETQYFGPGTRLLVL.

This clone was detected many times. The CDR3 loop reads CASSSGTGSSEPQHF. CDR3 nucleotide sequence: TGTGCCAGCAGTTCCGGGACAGGGTCCTCGGAGCCCCAGCATTTT. The genes are TRBV6-5 and TRBJ1-5, with 9 bases fitting TRBD1. In germline, CDR1 is MNHEY, CDR2 SVGAGI. V lost 4 bases and J lost 8; bases outside the gene matches: 9. The CDR3 is 15 amino acids.

CDR3 in amino acids: CATSDAGLDVGGEQFF. The CDR3 nucleotides are TGTGCCACCAGTGATGCGGGACTGGATGTTGGTGGTGAGCAGTTCTTC. This chain links TRBV24-1 with TRBJ2-1, with D possibly matching TRBD2 (6 bases). The CDR3 length is 16 residues. V lost 3 bases to trimming and J lost 9 bases, with 20 bases between them. Germline V gene lookup returns CDR1 KGHDR and CDR2 SFDVKD.

This sequence joins TRBV5-6 and TRBJ1-3; D unresolved. Per the germline V gene, CDR1 is SGHDT and CDR2 is YYEEEE. CDR3 length: 14 residues. Trimming took off 1 base at V and 4 bases at J, with 9 bases between the two ends. CDR3 amino acids: CASSLPGEGNTIYF. The DNA of the CDR3 is TGTGCCAGCAGCTTGCCGGGAGAAGGAAACACCATATATTTT.

With respect to this clone: A read error may produce the germline difference seen at one junction end. The chain employs TRBV5-1 and TRBJ1-1; 9 positions agree with TRBD1. This CDR3 comprises 14 residues. Germline lookup yields CDR1 SGHRS and CDR2 YFSETQ. CDR3 loop: CASREQGANTEAFF. CDR3 sequence (DNA): TGTGCCAGCAGGGAACAGGGGGCGAACACTGAAGCTTTCTTT.

V usage is TRBV25-1 and J usage is TRBJ2-2; 9 positions match TRBD1. CDR1 and CDR2 from the germline V gene are MGHDK and SYGVNS. Losses at the gene ends were 3 bases for V and 4 bases for J; bases not matched to a gene: 9. The CDR3 is made up of 17 amino acids. CDR3 DNA sequence: TGTGCCAGCAGTGAGGAAAGGACAGGGGTTACCACCGGGGAGCTGTTTTTT. Its translation is CASSEERTGVTTGELFF.

This clone was counted a few times. V and J are TRBV5-1 and TRBJ2-2; tentatively, D is TRBD1 (6 bases). V lost 5 bases and J lost 6, with 11 bases in between. This CDR3 has 13 residues. The germline V gene has CDR1 SGHRS and CDR2 YFSETQ. The CDR3 DNA reads as TGCGCCAGCAGGTTACAGGGCCCCGGGGAGCTGTTTTTT. Protein product: CASRLQGPGELFF.

The V call is TRBV18, the J call TRBJ2-7; 8 bases are a match to TRBD1. This CDR3 comprises 15 residues. J was trimmed by 4 bases and V by 2 bases; bases with no gene match: 7. The germline V gene encodes CDR1 KGHSH and CDR2 LQKENI. CDR3 bases: TGTGCCAGCTCACCATTCCGGGACAGGCTTTACGAGCAGTACTTC. Translated, it gives CASSPFRDRLYEQYF.

This chain joins TRBV7-2 and TRBJ2-1, with D possibly being TRBD1 (8 bases). This CDR3 has 16 amino acids. V was shortened by 2 bases and J by 9 bases, with 20 bases between the two germline ends. The germline V gene has CDR1 SGHTA and CDR2 FQGNSA. CDR3 amino acids: CASSLRGRIGTGEQFF. DNA of the CDR3: TGTGCCAGCAGCTTACGCGGGAGAATAGGGACAGGTGAGCAGTTCTTC.

This clone was counted a few times. The chain uses TRBV19 and TRBJ1-5; 7 nucleotides align to TRBD1. V was clipped by 6 bases and J by 0 bases; unmatched bases: 8. CDR1 and CDR2 (germline): LNHDA, SQIVND (reference sequence). CDR3 size: 16 residues. The CDR3 loop reads CASRTRTGHSNQPQHF. Written as DNA, the CDR3 is TGTGCCAGTAGAACTCGGACAGGCCATAGCAATCAGCCCCAGCATTTT.

The chain is built from TRBV6-1 and TRBJ1-5, with 11 bases aligning to TRBD1. CDR1 and CDR2 (germline): MNHNS, SASEGT. The ends lost 3 bases at V and 7 bases at J; junction bases unmatched: 2. The CDR3 totals 14 residues. The CDR3 nucleotides are TGTGCCAGCAGTGAGGACAGGGGGCGACAGCCCCAGCATTTT. Amino acids: CASSEDRGRQPQHF.

The V gene is TRBV7-9, the J gene TRBJ1-2; D is unresolved. This CDR3 region has 12 residues. Germline V gene sequence: CDR1 SEHNR, CDR2 FQNEAQ (reference sequence). V lost 3 bases, J lost 2 bases, and 4 bases lay in between. CDR3 sequence: CASSFPNYGYTF. DNA of the CDR3: TGTGCCAGCAGCTTCCCAAACTATGGCTACACCTTC. Combining the CDR3 with reference TRBV7-9 and TRBJ1-2 gives the whole variable domain DTGVSQNPRHKITKRGQNVTFRCDPISEHNRLYWYRQTLGQGPEFLTYFQNEAQLEKSRLLSDRFSAERPKGSFSTLEIQRTEQGDSAMYLCASSFPNYGYTFGSGTRLTVV.